This T cell receptor beta chain was sequenced during a study of shared clonotypes between healthy human individuals. Findings and caveats of the study: Sharing of clonotypes among donors was expected to vary with sequencing depth. What naive subsets generally showed was a larger estimated richness than memory subsets showed.

Comment on this clone: Its target is not known.

It was at deep level that the assay was run. Across several immunoSEQ plates, the genomic DNA of each subset was split evenly. TCRdb keeps only in-frame clones here, not all; method: immunoSEQ multiplex PCR. The sample yields roughly 1,000,000 clones, around 78% seen once. The origin of this receptor is a man in his late teens or twenties in good health. Some clones in this sample may be carry-over from other donors' samples. Specimen: memory CD4+ T cells from PBMCs. Subset defined: CD45RA-negative fraction.

The DNA of the CDR3 is TGTGCCAGCTCACCACCTCAGGGGGCGATTGAAAAACTGTTTTTT. It is translated as CASSPPQGAIEKLFF. V gene TRBV18 combines with J gene TRBJ1-4, with TRBD1 matching 8 bases. The CDR3 is 15 residues long. Germline CDR1 is KGHSH and CDR2 is LQKENI. Trimming at V came to 0 bases and at J to 7 bases, leaving 4 bases not matched to a gene. Filled out from reference TRBV18 and TRBJ1-4, the complete variable domain reads NAGVMQNPRHLVRRRGQEARLRCSPMKGHSHVYWYRQLPEEGLKFMVYLQKENIIDESGMPKERFSAEFPKEGPSILRIQQVVRGDSAAYFCASSPPQGAIEKLFFGSGTQLSVL.